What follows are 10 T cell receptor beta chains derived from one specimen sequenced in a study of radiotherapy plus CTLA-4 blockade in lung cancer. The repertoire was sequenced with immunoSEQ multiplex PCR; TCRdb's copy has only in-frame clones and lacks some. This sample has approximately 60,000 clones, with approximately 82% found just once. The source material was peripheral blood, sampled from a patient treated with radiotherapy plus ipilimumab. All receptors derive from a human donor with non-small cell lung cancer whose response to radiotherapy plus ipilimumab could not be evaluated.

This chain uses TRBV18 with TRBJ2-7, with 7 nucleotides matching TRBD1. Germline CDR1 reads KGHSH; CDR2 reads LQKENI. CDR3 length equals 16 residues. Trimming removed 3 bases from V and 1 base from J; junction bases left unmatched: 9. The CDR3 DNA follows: TGTGCCAGCTCACCGACCCGGACAGGCGGTTCCTACGAGCAGTACTTC. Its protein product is CASSPTRTGGSYEQYF.

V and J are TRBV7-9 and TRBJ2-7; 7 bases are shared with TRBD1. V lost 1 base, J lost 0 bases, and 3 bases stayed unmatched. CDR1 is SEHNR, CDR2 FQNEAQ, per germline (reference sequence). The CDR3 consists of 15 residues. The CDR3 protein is CASSLEGQISYEQYF. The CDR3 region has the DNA TGTGCCAGCAGCTTAGAGGGACAGATCTCCTACGAGCAGTACTTC.

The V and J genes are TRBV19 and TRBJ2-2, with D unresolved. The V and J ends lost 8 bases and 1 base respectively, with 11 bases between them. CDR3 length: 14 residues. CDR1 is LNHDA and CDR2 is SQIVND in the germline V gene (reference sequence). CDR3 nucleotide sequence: TGTGCCAGTTCAAAGGAGCGGAACACCGGGGAGCTGTTTTTT. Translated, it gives CASSKERNTGELFF.

The CDR3, as DNA: TGTGCCAGCAGCTTAGGGAGGGACAGAGTCTCCTACGAGCAGTACTTC. Protein sequence: CASSLGRDRVSYEQYF. This rearrangement joins TRBV7-9 to TRBJ2-7, with D perhaps TRBD1 (7 bases). This CDR3 spans 16 amino acids. Germline V gene sequence: CDR1 SEHNR, CDR2 FQNEAQ (reference sequence). V was shortened by 1 base and J by 0 bases, with 13 bases between the two germline ends.

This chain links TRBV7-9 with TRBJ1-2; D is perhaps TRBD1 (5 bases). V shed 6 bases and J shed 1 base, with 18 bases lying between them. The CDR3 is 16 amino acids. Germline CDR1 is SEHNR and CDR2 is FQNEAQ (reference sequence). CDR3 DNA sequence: TGTGCCAGCAGTTCTTATCGGGGGTTCGGTAACTATGGCTACACCTTC. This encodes CASSSYRGFGNYGYTF.

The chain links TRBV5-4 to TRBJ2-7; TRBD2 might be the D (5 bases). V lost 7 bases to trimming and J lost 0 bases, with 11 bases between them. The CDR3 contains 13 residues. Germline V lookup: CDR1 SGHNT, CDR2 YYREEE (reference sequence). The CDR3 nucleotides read TGTGCCAGCGGCGAAGGGAGCTCCTACGAGCAGTACTTC. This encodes CASGEGSSYEQYF.

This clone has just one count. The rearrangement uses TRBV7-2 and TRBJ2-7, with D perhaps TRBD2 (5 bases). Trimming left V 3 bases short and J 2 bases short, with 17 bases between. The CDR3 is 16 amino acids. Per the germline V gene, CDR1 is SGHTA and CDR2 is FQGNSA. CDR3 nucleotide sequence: TGTGCCAGCAGCTTTTCCGGAGGAGGAACACCCTACGAGCAGTACTTC. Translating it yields CASSFSGGGTPYEQYF.

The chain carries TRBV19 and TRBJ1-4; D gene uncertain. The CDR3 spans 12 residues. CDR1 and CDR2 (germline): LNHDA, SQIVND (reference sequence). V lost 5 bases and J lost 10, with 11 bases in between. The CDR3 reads CASSEVAGKLFF. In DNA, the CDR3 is TGTGCCAGTAGTGAGGTAGCCGGAAAACTGTTTTTT.

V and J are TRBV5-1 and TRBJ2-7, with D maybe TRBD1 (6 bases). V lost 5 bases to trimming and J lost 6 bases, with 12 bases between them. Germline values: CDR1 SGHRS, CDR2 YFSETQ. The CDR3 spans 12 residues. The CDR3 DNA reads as TGCGCCAGCAGGACAGGCTCCGGCGAGCAGTACTTC. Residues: CASRTGSGEQYF.

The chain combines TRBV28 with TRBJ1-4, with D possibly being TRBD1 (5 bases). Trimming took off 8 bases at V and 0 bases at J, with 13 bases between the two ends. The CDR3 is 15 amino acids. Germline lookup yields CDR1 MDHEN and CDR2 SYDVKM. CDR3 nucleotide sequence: TGTGCCAGCCGGGGGTCGGTTGCAACTAATGAAAAACTGTTTTTT. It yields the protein CASRGSVATNEKLFF.